The TCR beta chain under discussion was sequenced for a study of cytomegalovirus exposure and HLA in healthy donors. Notes on the study in general: Evidence from a later analysis indicated that most CMV-associated TCR beta chains looked HLA-restricted. Later analysis identified 16,000 or so TCR beta sequences associated with HLA alleles, using a false discovery rate threshold of 0.05. TRBV6-2, TRBV6-3 and some other V segments were excluded as indistinguishable.

The CDR3 consists of 14 residues. V lost 5 bases to trimming and J lost 4 bases; unmatched junction nucleotides: 4. Per germline, CDR1 SGHTA and CDR2 FQGNSA. A multiplex PCR was run with 60 Vbeta primers and 13 Jbeta primers. Sequenced by immunoSEQ multiplex PCR; TCRdb stores in-frame clones only, minus some. The sample includes 95,000 to 150,000 clones, 70% to 85% of them seen just once. Concerning this clone itself: The antigen remains undetermined.

The sequencing sample was made of PBMCs. The V and J genes are TRBV7-2 and TRBJ1-2, with 10 bases that match TRBD1. The receptor was isolated from a young man in good health and CMV-seropositive. The CDR3 bases are TGTGCCAGCAGCCGGGACAGGGGAGGCTATGGCTACACCTTC. Its protein is CASSRDRGGYGYTF.